This TCR beta chain comes out of a study of Ad26.COV2.S vaccination and SARS-CoV-2 variants (dated by TCRdb to the early 2020s). The study in broad terms: TCRbeta repertoire sequencing was used to assess the specificity and breadth of SARS-CoV-2-reactive T cell receptors after Ad26.COV2.S vaccination. A total of around 32 samples were included in the TCR-sequenced set, comprising around 20 Ad26.COV2.S vaccine recipients, 5 placebo recipients and 8 SARS-CoV-2 convalescent individuals.

A word on this clone: Its specific antigen is unknown. Base qualities are not provided; no much larger clone lies one nucleotide away.

The paper as a whole reports these results and caveats: Substantial breadth of spike-specific CD8+ and CD4+ T cell responses was reported after vaccination. Non-spike TCR breadth was comparable between vaccine and placebo recipients, consistent with the vaccine containing only spike. The authors noted that the TCR breadth and depth analyses may have underestimated total T cell responses. Ad26.COV2.S recipients had higher spike-specific TCR breadth than placebo recipients (P = 0.0014).

V gives up 3 bases and J gives up 2 bases, and the segment between their germline ends measures 5 bases. CDR1 LNHDA and CDR2 SQIVND are derived from the germline V gene (reference sequence). Including cysteine and phenylalanine, the CDR3 has 14 amino acids. Only the CDR3 DNA is retained, 42 bases long and in frame from the first base. The immunoSEQ Assay was used to sequence TCRbeta CDR3 regions. After extraction, genomic DNA underwent amplification by bias-controlled multiplex PCR, followed by high-throughput sequencing. Concerning the study's data processing: To quantify the absolute abundance of each unique TCRbeta CDR3 region, sequences were collapsed and filtered. T cell fraction was estimated by normalizing TCRbeta template counts to usable DNA, which was measured by amplifying reference genes present in all nucleated cells. Repertoire TCRs were annotated as SARS-CoV-2-specific when V gene, CDR3 amino acid sequence and J gene were exactly matched to a known reactive TCR set. The reference SARS-CoV-2 TCR set was derived from MIRA and filtered for enrichment in COVID-19-positive ImmuneCODE repertoires, a step that removed public or cross-reactive TCRs. Drawing on the MIRA antigens, annotated TCRs were analysed further at the level of specific ORF or position within ORF. Breadth was defined as annotated unique rearrangements over total unique productive rearrangements; depth was the summed frequency of those rearrangements. Two-sided Wilcoxon rank-sum tests were used to compare TCR breadth between groups. TCRdb stores this immuneACCESS table with in-frame sequences only. Part of the clones is absent; in the studies checked, under half of the shortfall reflects unresolved V genes, and no reason is known for the rest. That table supplies the V and J calls and clone size; D and trimming were determined from the DNA. The sample has over 110,000 clones on record, 70% to 90% of them singletons. Of the sample, 5% falls within the top ten clones.

This specimen's time point label, interpreted: individuals recovered from natural SARS-CoV-2 infection. The sequence was collected from a human donor who had recovered from COVID-19. The rearrangement joined TRBV19 to TRBJ1-6; no confident D gene assignment can be made. The sequences come from peripheral blood, collected after recovery from COVID-19. The sequence in DNA is TGTGCCAGTAGTATGGGGACCTATAATTCACCCCTCCACTTT. This sequence encodes CASSMGTYNSPLHF.